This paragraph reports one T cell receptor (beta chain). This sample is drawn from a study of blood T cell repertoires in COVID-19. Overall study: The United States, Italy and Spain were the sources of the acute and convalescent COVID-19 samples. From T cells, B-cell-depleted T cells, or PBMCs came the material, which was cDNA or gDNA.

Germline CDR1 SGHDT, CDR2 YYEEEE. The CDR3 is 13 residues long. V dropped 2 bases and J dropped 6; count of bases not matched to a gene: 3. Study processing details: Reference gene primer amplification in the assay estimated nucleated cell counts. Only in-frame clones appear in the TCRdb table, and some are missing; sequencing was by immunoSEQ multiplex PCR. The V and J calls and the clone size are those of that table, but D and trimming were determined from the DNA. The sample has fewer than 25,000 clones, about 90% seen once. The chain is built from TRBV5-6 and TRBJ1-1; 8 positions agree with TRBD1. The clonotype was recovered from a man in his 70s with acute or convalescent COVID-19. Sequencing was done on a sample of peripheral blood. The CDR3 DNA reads TGTGCCAGCAGCTTCCAGGGGGCAGCTGAAGCTTTCTTT. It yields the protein CASSFQGAAEAFF. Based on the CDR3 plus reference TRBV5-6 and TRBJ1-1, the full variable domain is DAGVTQSPTHLIKTRGQQVTLRCSPKSGHDTVSWYQQALGQGPQFIFQYYEEEERQRGNFPDRFSGHQFPNYSSELNVNALLLGDSALYLCASSFQGAAEAFFGQGTRLTVV.